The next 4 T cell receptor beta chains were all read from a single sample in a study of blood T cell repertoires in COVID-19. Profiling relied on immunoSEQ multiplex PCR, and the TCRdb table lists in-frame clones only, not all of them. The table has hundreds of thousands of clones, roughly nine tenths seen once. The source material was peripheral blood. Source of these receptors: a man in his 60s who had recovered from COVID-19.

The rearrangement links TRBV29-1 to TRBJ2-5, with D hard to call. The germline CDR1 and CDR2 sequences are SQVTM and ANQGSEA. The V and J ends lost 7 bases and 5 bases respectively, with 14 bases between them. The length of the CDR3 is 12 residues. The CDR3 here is CSASSGGETQYF. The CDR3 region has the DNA TGCAGCGCTTCTTCAGGTGGGGAGACCCAGTACTTC. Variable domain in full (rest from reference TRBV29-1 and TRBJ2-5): SAVISQKPSRDICQRGTSLTIQCQVDSQVTMMFWYRQQPGQSLTLIATANQGSEATYESGFVIDKFPISRPNLTFSTLTVSNMSPEDSSIYLCSASSGGETQYFGPGTRLLVL.

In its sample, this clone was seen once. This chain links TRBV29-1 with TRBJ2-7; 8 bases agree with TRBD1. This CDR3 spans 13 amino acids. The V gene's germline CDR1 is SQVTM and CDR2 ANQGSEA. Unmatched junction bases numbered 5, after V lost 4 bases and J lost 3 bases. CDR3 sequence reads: CSVGIDRGYEQYF. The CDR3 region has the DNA TGCAGCGTTGGGATCGACAGGGGCTACGAGCAGTACTTC.

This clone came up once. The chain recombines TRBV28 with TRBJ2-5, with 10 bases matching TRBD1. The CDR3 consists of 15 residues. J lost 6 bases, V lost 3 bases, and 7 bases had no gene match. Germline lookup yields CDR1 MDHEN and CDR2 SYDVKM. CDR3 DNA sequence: TGTGCCAGCAGTTTCGGACAGGGGGGGGGAAAGACCCAGTACTTC. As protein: CASSFGQGGGKTQYF.

The CDR3: CAWSPGGSYEQYF. CDR3 nucleotide sequence: TGTGCCTGGAGTCCGGGGGGATCCTACGAGCAGTACTTC. The V gene is TRBV30, the J gene TRBJ2-7; 7 nucleotides align to TRBD2. Losses at the gene ends were 2 bases for V and 1 base for J; bases not matched to a gene: 2. The CDR3 covers 13 residues. Germline-derived CDR1 and CDR2 are GTSNPN and SVGIG (reference sequence).